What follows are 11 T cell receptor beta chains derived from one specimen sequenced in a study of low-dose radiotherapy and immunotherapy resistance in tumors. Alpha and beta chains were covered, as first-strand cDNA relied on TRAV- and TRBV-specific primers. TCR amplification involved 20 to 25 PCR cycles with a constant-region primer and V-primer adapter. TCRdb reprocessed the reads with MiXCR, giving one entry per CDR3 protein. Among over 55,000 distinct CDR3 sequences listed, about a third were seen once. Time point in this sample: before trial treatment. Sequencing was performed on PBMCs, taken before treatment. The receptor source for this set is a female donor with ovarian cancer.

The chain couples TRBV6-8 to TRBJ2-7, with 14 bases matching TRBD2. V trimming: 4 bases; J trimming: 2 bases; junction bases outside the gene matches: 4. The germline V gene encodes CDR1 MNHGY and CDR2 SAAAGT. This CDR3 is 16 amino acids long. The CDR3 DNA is TGTGCCAGCAGTTCGTCGACTAGCGGGAGGGCCTACGAGCAGTACTTC. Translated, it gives CASSSSTSGRAYEQYF.

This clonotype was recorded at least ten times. CDR3: CASRGGPNSPLHF. CDR3 bases: TGTGCCAGCCGCGGGGGCCCAAATTCACCCCTCCACTTT. The chain links TRBV6-2 or TRBV6-3 to TRBJ1-6; tentatively, D is TRBD1 (6 bases). Trimming removed 8 bases from V and 7 bases from J, with 12 bases in between. The CDR3 runs to 13 residues. In germline, CDR1 is MNHEY, CDR2 SVGEGT.

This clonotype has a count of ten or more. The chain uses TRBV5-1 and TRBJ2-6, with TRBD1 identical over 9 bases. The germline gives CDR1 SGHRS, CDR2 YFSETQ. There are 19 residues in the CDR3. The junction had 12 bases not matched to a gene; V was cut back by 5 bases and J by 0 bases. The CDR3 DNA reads TGCGCCAGCAGACAGATGGACAGGGGTGGTCCCTCTGGGGCCAACGTCCTGACTTTC. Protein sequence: CASRQMDRGGPSGANVLTF.

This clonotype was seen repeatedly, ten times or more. CDR3 in amino acids: CASSGSTFEQFF. For the CDR3, the DNA is TGTGCCAGCAGCGGCAGCACGTTTGAGCAGTTCTTC. The genes are TRBV5-5 and TRBJ2-1; D not certain. CDR1 is SGHKS, CDR2 YYEKEE, per germline (reference sequence). The CDR3 is made up of 12 amino acids. The germline V and J ends were trimmed by 4 bases and 9 bases, with 11 bases remaining between them.

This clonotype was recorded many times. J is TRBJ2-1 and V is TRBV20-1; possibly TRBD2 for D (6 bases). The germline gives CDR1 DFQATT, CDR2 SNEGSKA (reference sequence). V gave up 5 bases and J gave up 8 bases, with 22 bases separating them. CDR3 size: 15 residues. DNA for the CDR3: TGCAGTGCTTTTGCCGCCGGGACGGGGGTAGATGAGCAGTTCTTC. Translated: CSAFAAGTGVDEQFF.

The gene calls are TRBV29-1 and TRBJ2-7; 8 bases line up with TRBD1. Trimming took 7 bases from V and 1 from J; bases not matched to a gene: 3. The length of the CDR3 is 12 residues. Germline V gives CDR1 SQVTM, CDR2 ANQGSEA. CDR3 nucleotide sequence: TGCAGCGCATGGGACAGGTCCTACGAGCAGTACTTC. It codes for CSAWDRSYEQYF.

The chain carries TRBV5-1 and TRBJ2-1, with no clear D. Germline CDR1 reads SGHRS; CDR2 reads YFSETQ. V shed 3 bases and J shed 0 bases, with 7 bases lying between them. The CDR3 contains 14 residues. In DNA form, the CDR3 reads TGCGCCAGCAGCTCGATGGGCTCCTACAATGAGCAGTTCTTC. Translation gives CASSSMGSYNEQFF.

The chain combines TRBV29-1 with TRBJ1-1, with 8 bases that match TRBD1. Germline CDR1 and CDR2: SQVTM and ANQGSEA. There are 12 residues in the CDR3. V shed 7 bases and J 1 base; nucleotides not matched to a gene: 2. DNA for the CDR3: TGCAGCGGGACAGGGCCGAACACTGAAGCTTTCTTT. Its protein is CSGTGPNTEAFF.

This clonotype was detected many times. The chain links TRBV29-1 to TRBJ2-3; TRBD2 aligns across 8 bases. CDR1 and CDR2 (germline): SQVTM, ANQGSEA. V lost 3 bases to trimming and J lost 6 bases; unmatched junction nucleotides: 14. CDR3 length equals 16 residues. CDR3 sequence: CSVDGAQRGLADTQYF. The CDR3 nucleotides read TGCAGCGTTGATGGGGCCCAGCGGGGGCTCGCGGATACGCAGTATTTT.

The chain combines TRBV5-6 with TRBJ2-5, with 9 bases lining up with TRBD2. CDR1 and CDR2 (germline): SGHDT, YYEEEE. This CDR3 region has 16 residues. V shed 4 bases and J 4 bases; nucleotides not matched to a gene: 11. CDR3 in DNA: TGTGCCAGCAGCGGCCCGGGGCTAGCGGGGTTAGAGACCCAGTACTTC. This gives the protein CASSGPGLAGLETQYF.

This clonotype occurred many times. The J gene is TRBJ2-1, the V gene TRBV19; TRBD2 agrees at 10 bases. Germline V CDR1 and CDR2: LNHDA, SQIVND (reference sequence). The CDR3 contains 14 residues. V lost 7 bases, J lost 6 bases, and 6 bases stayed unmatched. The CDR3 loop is CASINSGRANEQFF. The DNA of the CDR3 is TGTGCCAGTATTAACAGCGGGAGGGCCAATGAGCAGTTCTTC.